The source of this T cell receptor beta chain is a study of tumor-infiltrating lymphocytes in localized non-small cell lung cancer. Regarding the study as a whole: TCRbeta sequencing showed higher T cell infiltration in tumors than uninvolved lung.

Concerning this clone: Its antigen is currently unknown.

Assay: immunoSEQ multiplex PCR; the TCRdb copy retains only in-frame clones and omits some. Among 15,000 or so clones, 70% to 90% were seen once, and the ten largest hold 3% to 4%. Germline CDR1 SGHAT, CDR2 FQNNGV. V was clipped by 5 bases and J by 3 bases, with 17 bases between them. The CDR3 length is 16 residues. The TCR comes from a human donor with non-small cell lung cancer. The specimen sequenced was uninvolved lung tissue not adjacent to the tumor. This sequence joins TRBV11-2 and TRBJ2-1; D is perhaps TRBD2 (5 bases). The CDR3 sequence is CASSPSGGQFYNEQFF. CDR3 DNA: TGTGCCAGCAGCCCATCCGGAGGCCAATTCTACAATGAGCAGTTCTTC.